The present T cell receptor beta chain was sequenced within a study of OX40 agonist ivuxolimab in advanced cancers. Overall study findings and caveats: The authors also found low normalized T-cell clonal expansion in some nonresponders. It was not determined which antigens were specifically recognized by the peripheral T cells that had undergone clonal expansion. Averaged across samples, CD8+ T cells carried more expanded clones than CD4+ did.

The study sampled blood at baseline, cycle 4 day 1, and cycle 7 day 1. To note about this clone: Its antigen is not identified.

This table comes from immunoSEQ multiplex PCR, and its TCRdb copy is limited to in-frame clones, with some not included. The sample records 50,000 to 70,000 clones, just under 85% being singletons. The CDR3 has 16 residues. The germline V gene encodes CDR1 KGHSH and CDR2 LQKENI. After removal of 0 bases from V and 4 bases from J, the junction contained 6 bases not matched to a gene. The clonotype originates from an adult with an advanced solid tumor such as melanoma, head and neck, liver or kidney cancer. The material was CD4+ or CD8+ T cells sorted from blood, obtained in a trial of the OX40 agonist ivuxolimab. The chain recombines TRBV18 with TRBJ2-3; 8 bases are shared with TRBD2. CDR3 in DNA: TGTGCCAGCTCACCACCTTCCGGGGGGGCCTCAGATACGCAGTATTTT. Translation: CASSPPSGGASDTQYF.